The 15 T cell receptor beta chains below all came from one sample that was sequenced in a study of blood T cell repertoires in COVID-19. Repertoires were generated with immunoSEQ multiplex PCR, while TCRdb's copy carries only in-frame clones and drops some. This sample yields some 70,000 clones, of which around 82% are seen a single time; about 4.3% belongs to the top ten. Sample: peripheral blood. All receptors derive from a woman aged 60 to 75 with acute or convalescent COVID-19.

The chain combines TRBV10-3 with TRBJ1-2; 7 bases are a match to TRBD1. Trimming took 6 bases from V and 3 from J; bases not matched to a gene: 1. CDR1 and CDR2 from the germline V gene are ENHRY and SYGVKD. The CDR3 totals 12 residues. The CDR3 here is CAISTGDYGYTF. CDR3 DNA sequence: TGTGCCATCAGCACAGGGGACTATGGCTACACCTTC.

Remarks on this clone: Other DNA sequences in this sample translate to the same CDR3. The CDR3, as DNA: TGTGCCAGCAGTTTGGGGCCAAACACTGAAGCTTTCTTT. Protein: CASSLGPNTEAFF. The rearrangement uses TRBV12-3 or TRBV12-4 and TRBJ1-1; D is possibly TRBD1 (5 bases). The CDR3 runs to 13 residues. The germline V and J ends were trimmed by 3 bases and 2 bases, with 7 bases remaining between them.

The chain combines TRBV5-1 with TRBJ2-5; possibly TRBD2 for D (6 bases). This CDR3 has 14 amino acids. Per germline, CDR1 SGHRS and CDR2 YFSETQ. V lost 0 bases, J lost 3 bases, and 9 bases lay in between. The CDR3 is CASSLDTGEETQYF. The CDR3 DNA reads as TGCGCCAGCAGCTTGGATACGGGGGAAGAGACCCAGTACTTC.

As DNA, the CDR3 is TGTGCCAGCAGCCCCGGGACAGGGGCCTCCTATGGCTACACCTTC. Amino acid sequence: CASSPGTGASYGYTF. The gene calls are TRBV7-2 and TRBJ1-2, with 10 bases aligning to TRBD1. There are 15 residues in the CDR3. The trim removed 5 bases at V and 4 bases at J, leaving 7 bases unmatched. Per germline, CDR1 SGHTA and CDR2 FQGNSA.

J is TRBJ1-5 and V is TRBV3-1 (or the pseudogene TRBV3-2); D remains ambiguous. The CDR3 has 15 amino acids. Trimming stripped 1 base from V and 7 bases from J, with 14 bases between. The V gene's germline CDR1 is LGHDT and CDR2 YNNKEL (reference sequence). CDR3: CASSQGGGGPQPQHF. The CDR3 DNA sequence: TGTGCCAGCAGCCAAGGTGGCGGCGGGCCCCAGCCCCAGCATTTT.

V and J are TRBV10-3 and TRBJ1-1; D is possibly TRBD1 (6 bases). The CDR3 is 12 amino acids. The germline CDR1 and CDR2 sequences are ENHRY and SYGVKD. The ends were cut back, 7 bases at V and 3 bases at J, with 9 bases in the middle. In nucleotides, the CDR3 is TGTGCCATCACCGAGGGGGACACTGAAGCTTTCTTT. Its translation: CAITEGDTEAFF.

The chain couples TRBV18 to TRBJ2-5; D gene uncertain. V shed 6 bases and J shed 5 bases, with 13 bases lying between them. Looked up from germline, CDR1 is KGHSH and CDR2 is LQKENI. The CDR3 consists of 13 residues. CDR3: CASSPSRSETQYF. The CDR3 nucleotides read TGTGCCAGCTCCCCGAGCCGGTCCGAGACCCAGTACTTC. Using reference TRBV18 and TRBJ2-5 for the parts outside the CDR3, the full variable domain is NAGVMQNPRHLVRRRGQEARLRCSPMKGHSHVYWYRQLPEEGLKFMVYLQKENIIDESGMPKERFSAEFPKEGPSILRIQQVVRGDSAAYFCASSPSRSETQYFGPGTRLLVL.

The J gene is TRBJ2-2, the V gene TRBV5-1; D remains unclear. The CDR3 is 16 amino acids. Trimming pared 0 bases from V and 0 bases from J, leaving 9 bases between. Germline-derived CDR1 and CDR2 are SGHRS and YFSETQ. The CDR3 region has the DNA TGCGCCAGCAGCTTGGTGGGCCAGGCGAACACCGGGGAGCTGTTTTTT. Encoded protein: CASSLVGQANTGELFF.

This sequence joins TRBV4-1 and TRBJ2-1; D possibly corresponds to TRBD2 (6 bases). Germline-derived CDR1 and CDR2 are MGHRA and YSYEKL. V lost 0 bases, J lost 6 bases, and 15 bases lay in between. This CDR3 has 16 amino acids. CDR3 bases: TGCGCCAGCAGCCAAGATAAGGGTTCGGGGGTCAATGAGCAGTTCTTC. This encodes CASSQDKGSGVNEQFF.

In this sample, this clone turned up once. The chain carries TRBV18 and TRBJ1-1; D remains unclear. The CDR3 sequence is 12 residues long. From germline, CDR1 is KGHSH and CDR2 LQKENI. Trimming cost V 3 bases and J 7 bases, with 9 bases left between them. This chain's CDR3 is CASSPYSGEAFF. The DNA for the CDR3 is TGTGCCAGCTCACCTTATAGTGGTGAAGCTTTCTTT.

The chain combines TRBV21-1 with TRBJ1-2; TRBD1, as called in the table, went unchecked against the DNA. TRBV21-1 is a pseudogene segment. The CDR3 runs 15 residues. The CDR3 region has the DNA TGTGCCAGCAGCAAGGGACAGGGGCCTAACTATGGCTACACCTTC. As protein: CASSKGQGPNYGYTF.

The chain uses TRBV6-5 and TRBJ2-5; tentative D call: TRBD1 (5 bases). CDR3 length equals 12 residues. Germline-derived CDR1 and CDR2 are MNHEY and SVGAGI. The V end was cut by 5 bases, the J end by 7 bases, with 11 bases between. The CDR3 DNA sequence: TGTGCCAGCAGTCAGGGCCCGAGGACCCAGTACTTC. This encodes CASSQGPRTQYF.

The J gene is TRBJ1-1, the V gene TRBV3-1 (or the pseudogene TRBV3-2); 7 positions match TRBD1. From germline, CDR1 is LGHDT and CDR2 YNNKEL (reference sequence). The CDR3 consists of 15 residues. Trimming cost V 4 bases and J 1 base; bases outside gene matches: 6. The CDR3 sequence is CASSPQTGRNTEAFF. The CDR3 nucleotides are TGTGCCAGCAGCCCTCAGACAGGGAGGAACACTGAAGCTTTCTTT.

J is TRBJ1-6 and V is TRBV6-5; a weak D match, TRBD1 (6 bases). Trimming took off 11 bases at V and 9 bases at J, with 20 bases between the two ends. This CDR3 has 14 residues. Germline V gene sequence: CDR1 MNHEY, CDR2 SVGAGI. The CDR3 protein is CAVMGGAGGSPLHF. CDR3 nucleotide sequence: TGTGCCGTCATGGGGGGGGCTGGCGGTTCACCCCTCCACTTT.

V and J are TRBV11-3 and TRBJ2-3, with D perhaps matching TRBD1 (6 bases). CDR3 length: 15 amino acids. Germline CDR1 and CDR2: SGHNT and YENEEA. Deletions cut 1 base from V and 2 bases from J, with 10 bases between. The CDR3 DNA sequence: TGTGCCAGCAGCTTAGGGACAGATTTCACAGATACGCAGTATTTT. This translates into CASSLGTDFTDTQYF.